These T cell receptor beta chains were read from a single sample in a study of CD8 T cells in Susac syndrome. TCRdb recomputed calls from the immunoSEQ multiplex PCR reads with MiXCR, one row per CDR3 protein. The sample holds roughly 130,000 distinct CDR3 sequences; roughly 94% are singletons and the top ten take about 0.13%. The sequencing input was CD4+ T cells from PBMCs. Every receptor here comes from a human donor with multiple sclerosis. The CDR3 runs from the conserved cysteine through the conserved F or W. The D gene is left open where the match is weak. Not every row has a clone size; where given, it reads once, few, many or a size class.

v_gene	d_gene	j_gene	len	abundance	CDR3aa	CDR3nt
TRBV20-1	NA	TRBJ2-3	12	NA	CSVEMSTDTQYF	TGCAGTGTTGAGATGAGCACAGATACGCAGTATTTT
TRBV29-1	NA	TRBJ2-1	12	NA	CSGPGTNNEQFF	TGCAGCGGCCCCGGGACAAACAATGAGCAGTTCTTC
TRBV10-3	NA	TRBJ2-7	14	NA	CAITPRGDFYEQYF	TGTGCCATCACCCCGAGAGGGGATTTCTACGAGCAGTACTTC
TRBV30	TRBD1	TRBJ2-1	12	NA	CAWSAGGNEQFF	TGTGCCTGGAGCGCAGGGGGCAATGAGCAGTTCTTC
TRBV12-3/TRBV12-4	NA	TRBJ2-7	15	NA	CASSFTSREKYEQYF	TGTGCCAGCAGTTTCACCTCTAGGGAGAAATACGAGCAGTACTTC
TRBV2	TRBD1	TRBJ1-2	14	NA	CASKLTGTGVGYTF	TGTGCCAGCAAACTAACCGGGACAGGGGTCGGCTACACCTTC
TRBV25-1	TRBD2	TRBJ2-2	13	NA	CASILGLAGELFF	TGTGCCAGCATCCTCGGACTAGCCGGGGAGCTGTTTTTT
TRBV6-5	NA	TRBJ1-1	15	NA	CASSKTGFGSTEAFF	TGTGCCAGCAGTAAAACAGGGTTCGGGTCCACTGAAGCTTTCTTT
TRBV2	NA	TRBJ1-2	12	NA	CASSEGGYGYTF	TGTGCCAGCAGTGAAGGCGGCTATGGCTACACCTTC
TRBV5-1	TRBD1	TRBJ2-5	15	NA	CASSLQGAFQETQYF	TGCGCCAGCAGCTTACAGGGGGCCTTCCAAGAGACCCAGTACTTC
TRBV7-2	TRBD2	TRBJ2-5	18	NA	CASSLGLAGGLSQETQYF	TGTGCCAGCAGCCTGGGACTAGCGGGAGGGTTATCACAAGAGACCCAGTACTTC
TRBV29-1	NA	TRBJ1-2	13	NA	CSVDRVKDYGYTF	TGCAGCGTTGACAGGGTGAAAGACTATGGCTACACCTTC
TRBV9	NA	TRBJ1-5	13	NA	CASSVGGPQPQHF	TGTGCCAGCAGCGTAGGGGGGCCTCAGCCCCAGCATTTT
TRBV15	NA	TRBJ2-3	13	NA	CATSRQETDTQYF	TGTGCCACCAGCAGACAGGAGACAGATACGCAGTATTTT
TRBV7-2	TRBD1	TRBJ2-7	12	NA	CASSMTGIEQYF	TGTGCCAGCAGCATGACAGGGATTGAGCAGTACTTC
TRBV5-1	TRBD1	TRBJ2-7	15	NA	CASSSRGTGSHEQYF	TGCGCCAGCAGCTCGCGTGGGACAGGGAGCCACGAGCAGTACTTC
TRBV18	NA	TRBJ1-1	13	NA	CASSPPPGFEAFF	TGTGCCAGCTCACCCCCGCCTGGGTTTGAAGCTTTCTTT
TRBV3-1	NA	TRBJ2-1	11	NA	CAAVGFGEQFF	TGTGCCGCGGTGGGTTTTGGTGAGCAGTTCTTC
TRBV3-1	NA	TRBJ2-2	15	NA	CASMRFGGNTGELFF	TGTGCCAGCATGCGATTCGGAGGTAACACCGGGGAGCTGTTTTTT
TRBV6-5	TRBD1	TRBJ2-2	15	NA	CASSRGQLNTGELFF	TGTGCCAGCAGCCGGGGACAGCTCAACACCGGGGAGCTGTTTTTT
TRBV3-1	NA	TRBJ2-7	14	NA	CASSFGQKNDEQYF	TGTGCCAGCAGCTTTGGACAGAAGAACGACGAGCAGTACTTC
TRBV6-2/TRBV6-3	NA	TRBJ2-7	10	NA	CASSIYEQYF	TGTGCCAGCAGTATCTACGAGCAGTACTTC
TRBV30	NA	TRBJ1-5	13	NA	CAWGQGGNQPQHF	TGTGCCTGGGGGCAGGGAGGCAATCAGCCCCAGCATTTT
TRBV30	TRBD1	TRBJ2-5	14	NA	CAWSQNRGQETQYF	TGTGCCTGGAGTCAGAACAGGGGTCAAGAGACCCAGTACTTC
TRBV5-1	NA	TRBJ2-6	16	NA	CASRLGASSGANVLTF	TGCGCCAGCAGGCTCGGGGCAAGCTCTGGGGCCAACGTCCTGACTTTC
TRBV18	NA	TRBJ2-5	15	NA	CASSLRGQERETQYF	TGTGCCAGCTCACTCCGGGGGCAGGAGCGAGAGACCCAGTACTTC
TRBV27	TRBD1	TRBJ1-2	15	NA	CASSPGQGENYGYTF	TGTGCCAGCAGTCCGGGACAGGGGGAAAACTATGGCTACACCTTC
TRBV25-1	NA	TRBJ1-2	15	NA	CASSEFSGRNGGYTF	TGTGCCAGCAGTGAATTCTCCGGCCGAAACGGTGGCTACACCTTC
TRBV30	NA	TRBJ2-1	15	NA	CAWSPGFSSYNEQFF	TGTGCCTGGAGTCCAGGGTTCAGCTCCTACAATGAGCAGTTCTTC
TRBV12-3/TRBV12-4	TRBD2	TRBJ2-7	13	NA	CASCRDYSYEQYF	TGTGCCAGCTGTAGGGACTACTCCTACGAGCAGTACTTC
TRBV28	NA	TRBJ2-2	12	NA	CASKRATGELFF	TGTGCCAGCAAGCGGGCGACCGGGGAGCTGTTTTTT
TRBV2	NA	TRBJ2-4	14	NA	CASRGDESKNIQYF	TGTGCCAGCAGAGGAGACGAGTCCAAAAACATTCAGTACTTC
TRBV10-3	NA	TRBJ2-7	15	NA	CAISDRDINGYEQYF	TGTGCCATCAGTGACCGGGACATCAACGGCTACGAGCAGTACTTC
TRBV30	NA	TRBJ1-1	14	NA	CAWSAMGSRTEAFF	TGTGCCTGGAGTGCTATGGGGTCGAGAACTGAAGCTTTCTTT
TRBV12-3/TRBV12-4	NA	TRBJ2-3	14	NA	CASSTGLRTDTQYF	TGTGCCAGCAGTACCGGACTCCGCACAGATACGCAGTATTTT
TRBV3-1	TRBD1	TRBJ2-7	14	NA	CASSQQGASYEQYF	TGTGCCAGCAGCCAACAGGGGGCTTCCTACGAGCAGTACTTC
TRBV18	NA	TRBJ1-2	15	NA	CASSPETGANYGYTF	TGTGCCAGCTCACCAGAAACCGGGGCCAACTATGGCTACACCTTC
TRBV6-2/TRBV6-3	NA	TRBJ1-1	12	NA	CASGHQNTEAFF	TGTGCCAGCGGTCATCAGAACACTGAAGCTTTCTTT
TRBV6-5	TRBD1	TRBJ2-7	14	once	CASRDRGLGYEQYF	TGTGCCAGCAGGGACAGGGGACTGGGCTACGAGCAGTACTTC
TRBV29-1	TRBD2	TRBJ2-1	12	NA	CSVDAGVGEQFF	TGCAGCGTCGATGCGGGAGTCGGGGAGCAGTTCTTC
TRBV5-4	NA	TRBJ1-3	13	NA	CASSPTGGNTIYF	TGTGCCAGCTCCCCGACCGGTGGAAACACCATATATTTT
TRBV7-3	TRBD2	TRBJ2-3	16	once	CASSLERGRGTDTQYF	TGTGCCAGCAGCCTTGAGCGGGGCCGCGGCACAGATACGCAGTATTTT
TRBV29-1	NA	TRBJ1-5	12	once	CSVGGGNQPQHF	TGCAGCGTAGGAGGGGGCAATCAGCCCCAGCATTTT
TRBV2	NA	TRBJ1-5	19	NA	CASSEAVGQSLNSNQPQHF	TGTGCCAGCAGTGAAGCAGTAGGGCAATCACTCAATAGCAATCAGCCCCAGCATTTT
TRBV29-1	TRBD2	TRBJ2-1	14	NA	CSVEGRAGGGEQFF	TGCAGCGTTGAGGGAAGAGCGGGAGGAGGTGAGCAGTTCTTC
TRBV28	NA	TRBJ1-1	14	NA	CASSSPAANTEAFF	TGTGCCAGCAGTTCCCCGGCGGCTAACACTGAAGCTTTCTTT
TRBV12-3/TRBV12-4	NA	TRBJ1-2	12	NA	CASQRGLNGYTF	TGTGCCAGCCAAAGGGGGTTAAATGGCTACACCTTC